This is a list of T cell receptor beta chains from one sample in a study of T cell changes during pregnancy in multiple sclerosis. TCRdb's copy holds only in-frame clones and misses some; the assay was immunoSEQ multiplex PCR. The table includes about 84,000 clones, 94% detected once. Sequenced here: peripheral blood, sampled in the second trimester of pregnancy. The receptors were sampled from a female donor in good health, enrolled as a control in a pregnancy study. Each CDR3 is given with its conserved first and last residue. The order of the fields is J gene, V gene, CDR3 length, clone size, D gene, CDR3 DNA, CDR3 protein. The D gene is left open where the match is weak. Clone sizes are given selectively: once, few, many, or a class where the clone is expanded.

>TRBJ2-1|TRBV27|12|.|.
TGTGCCAGCAGGGACACGTACAATGAGCAGTTCTTC
CASRDTYNEQFF
>TRBJ2-1|TRBV28|16|.|.
TGTGCCAGCAGTTTATTTGGGGACTTCATATACAATGAGCAGTTCTTC
CASSLFGDFIYNEQFF
>TRBJ1-1|TRBV2|12|.|.
TGTGCCAGCAGTGAACAGGCAACTGAAGCTTTCTTT
CASSEQATEAFF
>TRBJ2-1|TRBV2|13|.|.
TGTGCCAGCAGGGGGGACACCGGGATTCGACAGTTCTTC
CASRGDTGIRQFF
>TRBJ2-7|TRBV28|15|.|.
TGTGCCAGCGTCGACCAAGACAGGAACCGCTACGAGCAGTACTTC
CASVDQDRNRYEQYF
>TRBJ2-1|TRBV7-9|15|.|TRBD1
TGTGCCAGCAGCTCGCCGGGACAGGTTAACAATGAGCAGTTCTTC
CASSSPGQVNNEQFF
>TRBJ2-1|TRBV28|15|.|TRBD1
TGTGCCAGCAGATCCGGACAGGGGATGGTGAATGAGCAGTTCTTC
CASRSGQGMVNEQFF
>TRBJ2-7|TRBV2|17|.|TRBD2
TGTGCCAGCAGGTTTCCGGGACTAGCATCTAGCTCCTACGAGCAGTACTTC
CASRFPGLASSSYEQYF
>TRBJ2-1|TRBV2|14|.|TRBD1
TGTGCCAGCACCTTCAGGGGGCTATCCAATGAGCAGTTCTTC
CASTFRGLSNEQFF
>TRBJ2-7|TRBV5-1|14|.|.
TGCGCCAGCAGCCCCACGGGTACCTCCTACGAGCAGTACTTC
CASSPTGTSYEQYF
>TRBJ1-1|TRBV19|13|few|.
TGTGCCAGTAGTACAGGGATGAACACTGAAGCTTTCTTT
CASSTGMNTEAFF
>TRBJ1-1|TRBV5-1|14|.|TRBD1
TGCGCCAGCAGCCCCGGGACAGGGTACACTGAAGCTTTCTTT
CASSPGTGYTEAFF
>TRBJ2-3|TRBV7-8|17|.|.
TGTGCCAGCAGCTTAGATTTTACAGCTAAAATCACAGATACGCAGTATTTT
CASSLDFTAKITDTQYF
>TRBJ2-1|TRBV4-1|14|.|.
TGCGCCAGCAGCCAATTGGAGGGAGCGGATGAGCAGTTCTTC
CASSQLEGADEQFF
>TRBJ1-5|TRBV5-6|13|.|.
TGTGCCAGCAGCTTGGGAGCCGGTCAGCCCCAGCATTTT
CASSLGAGQPQHF
>TRBJ1-2|TRBV27|14|.|.
TGTGCCAGCAGTTTATCAGGGGGTGGGTATGGCTACACCTTC
CASSLSGGGYGYTF
>TRBJ2-3|TRBV5-1|13|once|.
TGCGCCAGCAGCTTGATCACTTCAGATACGCAGTATTTT
CASSLITSDTQYF
>TRBJ2-3|TRBV29-1|12|.|.
TGCAGCGTCTGGCGGATCACAGATACGCAGTATTTT
CSVWRITDTQYF
>TRBJ1-5|TRBV2|14|.|TRBD1
TGTGCCAGCAGTCGGGACAGCTCCGATCAGCCCCAGCATTTT
CASSRDSSDQPQHF
>TRBJ1-1|TRBV6-1|14|.|.
TGTGCCAGCAGCCTGGGGGAGGGGCGAACAGGGGCTTTCTTT
CASSLGEGRTGAFF
>TRBJ1-2|TRBV18|13|few|.
TGTGCCAGCTCACCGAACAGGGAAGATGGCTACACCTTC
CASSPNREDGYTF
>TRBJ2-7|TRBV6-5|14|.|TRBD2
TGTGCCAGCAGCGGAACTAGCGGCTCCTACGAGCAGTACTTC
CASSGTSGSYEQYF